This passage covers 22 T cell receptor beta chains from one sample sequenced in a study of OX40 agonist ivuxolimab in advanced cancers. Repertoires were generated with immunoSEQ multiplex PCR, while TCRdb's copy carries only in-frame clones and drops some. The sample lists approximately 26,000 clones, roughly 80% occurring once. The starting material was CD4+ or CD8+ T cells sorted from blood, obtained in a trial of the OX40 agonist ivuxolimab. The source of these receptors is an adult with an advanced solid tumor such as melanoma, head and neck, liver or kidney cancer.

The chain uses TRBV7-6 and TRBJ2-3; no clear D. The CDR3 runs to 13 residues. Germline CDR1 reads SGHVS; CDR2 reads FNYEAQ. Trimming pared 5 bases from V and 5 bases from J, leaving 11 bases between. This CDR3 is CASSRQFGDTQYF. In DNA form, the CDR3 reads TGTGCCAGCAGCCGGCAGTTTGGAGATACGCAGTATTTT.

V and J are TRBV19 and TRBJ1-1; 7 nucleotides line up with TRBD1. V gave up 7 bases and J gave up 0 bases; unmatched junction bases: 14. Looked up from germline, CDR1 is LNHDA and CDR2 is SQIVND (reference sequence). The CDR3 consists of 17 residues. The CDR3 loop is CASTVGVQGYMNTEAFF. Written as DNA, the CDR3 is TGTGCCAGTACCGTGGGGGTACAGGGGTACATGAACACTGAAGCTTTCTTT.

V usage is TRBV6-5 and J usage is TRBJ1-1, with 8 nucleotides matching TRBD1. Germline V gene sequence: CDR1 MNHEY, CDR2 SVGAGI. The junction had 5 bases not matched to a gene; V was cut back by 7 bases and J by 1 base. The CDR3 has 14 residues. CDR3 DNA sequence: TGTGCCAGCAAGCTGACAGGGGCGAACACTGAAGCTTTCTTT. Its translation is CASKLTGANTEAFF.

The chain employs TRBV6-6 and TRBJ1-6; D unresolved. This CDR3 has 13 amino acids. Between the trimmed V and J ends, which lost 6 bases and 7 bases, there was a span of 10 bases. In germline, CDR1 is MNHNY, CDR2 SVGAGI (reference sequence). The CDR3 reads CASSPSLNSPLHF. The CDR3 region has the DNA TGTGCCAGCAGCCCCTCGTTAAATTCACCCCTCCACTTT.

The chain joins TRBV4-3 to TRBJ2-1; 13 nucleotides match TRBD2. CDR1 LGHNA and CDR2 YSLEER come from the germline V gene. The length of the CDR3 is 19 residues. V was clipped by 4 bases and J by 0 bases; unmatched bases: 9. This chain's CDR3 is CASSPRGTSGVSSYNEQFF. The CDR3 DNA sequence: TGCGCCAGCAGCCCACGGGGGACTAGCGGGGTGAGCTCCTACAATGAGCAGTTCTTC.

The chain joins TRBV7-3 to TRBJ2-7, with 10 bases that match TRBD2. The CDR3 extends over 15 amino acids. Per germline, CDR1 SGHTA and CDR2 FQGTGA. Germline trimming cut 5 bases from V and 4 bases from J; bases unmatched to any gene: 8. The CDR3 loop reads CASSLSSGGAYEQYF. The CDR3 coding sequence is TGTGCCAGCAGCCTATCCAGCGGGGGGGCGTACGAGCAGTACTTC.

The chain combines TRBV29-1 with TRBJ1-4, with a possible D match to TRBD1 (5 bases). V was cut by 7 bases and J by 7 bases, with 13 bases left in between. The CDR3 is 12 amino acids. Germline lookup yields CDR1 SQVTM and CDR2 ANQGSEA. CDR3 loop: CSAVTAIEKLFF. For the CDR3, the DNA is TGCAGCGCGGTGACAGCTATTGAAAAACTGTTTTTT.

The V and J genes are TRBV4-1 and TRBJ2-1; 12 bases are a match to TRBD2. This CDR3 region has 16 residues. V shed 3 bases, J shed 5 bases, and the junction held 5 bases outside the gene matches. Germline CDR1 is MGHRA and CDR2 is YSYEKL. CDR3 sequence (DNA): TGCGCCAGCAGCCATCTAGCGGGGGGGCCACACAATGAGCAGTTCTTC. The encoded protein is CASSHLAGGPHNEQFF.

This clone was seen just once. The chain has TRBV18 and TRBJ2-1; 8 nucleotides align to TRBD2. CDR1 KGHSH and CDR2 LQKENI come from the germline V gene. Trimming took 3 bases from V and 5 from J; bases not matched to a gene: 3. CDR3 length equals 14 residues. The CDR3 nucleotides are TGTGCCAGCTCACCTGGCGGGGGGAACAATGAGCAGTTCTTC. It specifies CASSPGGGNNEQFF. Looking up the rest from reference TRBV18 and TRBJ2-1 gives the full variable domain: NAGVMQNPRHLVRRRGQEARLRCSPMKGHSHVYWYRQLPEEGLKFMVYLQKENIIDESGMPKERFSAEFPKEGPSILRIQQVVRGDSAAYFCASSPGGGNNEQFFGPGTRLTVL.

A remark on this clone: Sequence at one end of the junction differs from germline and may be a read error. V is TRBV7-7 and J is TRBJ2-5, with 12 bases matching TRBD2. Germline-derived CDR1 and CDR2 are SSHAT and FNYEAQ (reference sequence). This CDR3 region has 17 residues. The CDR3 DNA follows: TGTGCTAGCAGCTTGGAGACTAGCGGGGGCTTGAGAGAGACCCAGTACTTC. This sequence encodes CASSLETSGGLRETQYF.

The V call is TRBV11-1, the J call TRBJ1-4; possible D gene TRBD1, 5 bases. V was clipped by 5 bases and J by 4 bases, with 14 bases between them. The CDR3 is made up of 15 amino acids. Germline CDR1 and CDR2: SGHAT and FQDESV (reference sequence). The CDR3 region has the DNA TGTGCCAGCAGCCCTCGCCCCGGACATAATGAAAAACTGTTTTTT. Protein: CASSPRPGHNEKLFF.

CDR3 DNA: TGTGCCAGCAGTCACGGGGACACAGATACGCAGTATTTT. Its translation: CASSHGDTDTQYF. The chain has TRBV6-5 and TRBJ2-3; a weak D match, TRBD2 (5 bases). V lost 5 bases to trimming and J lost 2 bases, with 8 bases between them. Germline V gene data show CDR1 as MNHEY and CDR2 as SVGAGI. The CDR3 runs to 13 residues.

This clone was seen a handful of times. For the CDR3, the DNA is TGTGCCTGGAGTGTGTGGGGGAATGAAAAACTGTTTTTT. Translating gives CAWSVWGNEKLFF. The J gene is TRBJ1-4, the V gene TRBV30, with D possibly being TRBD1 (5 bases). Germline CDR1 is GTSNPN and CDR2 is SVGIG (reference sequence). The CDR3 has 13 amino acids. Trimming took 0 bases from V and 5 from J, leaving 7 bases between them.

V gene TRBV4-1 combines with J gene TRBJ1-1; TRBD1 aligns across 7 bases. Germline CDR1 reads MGHRA; CDR2 reads YSYEKL. This CDR3 region has 15 residues. Trimming took 3 bases from V and 1 from J; bases not matched to a gene: 5. The CDR3, as DNA: TGCGCCAGCAGCCAGGTGCACAGGGGGAACACTGAAGCTTTCTTT. It specifies CASSQVHRGNTEAFF.

This sequence joins TRBV27 and TRBJ2-1, with D maybe TRBD1 (6 bases). The CDR3 covers 14 residues. Germline V gene data show CDR1 as MNHEY and CDR2 as SMNVEV (reference sequence). V lost 3 bases, J lost 4 bases, and 10 bases lay in between. CDR3 protein: CASSFKGEYNEQFF. CDR3 DNA: TGTGCCAGCAGTTTTAAGGGGGAGTACAATGAGCAGTTCTTC.

This chain uses TRBV27 with TRBJ2-3; 11 nucleotides agree with TRBD1. Germline V gene lookup returns CDR1 MNHEY and CDR2 SMNVEV (reference sequence). V shed 6 bases, J shed 0 bases, and the junction held 2 bases outside the gene matches. The CDR3 has 15 residues. The CDR3 is CASSGTGGSTDTQYF. Here the CDR3 DNA reads TGTGCCAGCAGCGGGACAGGGGGTAGCACAGATACGCAGTATTTT.

V is TRBV5-4 and J is TRBJ1-2; D is uncertain. Trimming pared 4 bases from V and 8 bases from J, leaving 18 bases between. This CDR3 spans 14 amino acids. Germline values: CDR1 SGHNT, CDR2 YYREEE (reference sequence). CDR3 residues: CASSGESIGRGYTF. CDR3 DNA sequence: TGTGCCAGCAGCGGGGAGTCAATTGGCAGGGGCTACACCTTC.

The rearrangement joins TRBV7-2 to TRBJ2-7; no definite D call. This CDR3 is 12 amino acids long. V dropped 3 bases and J dropped 5 bases, with 8 bases sitting between them. Germline V lookup: CDR1 SGHTA, CDR2 FQGNSA. In DNA form, the CDR3 reads TGTGCCAGCAGCTTCGGACGTGACGAGCAGTACTTC. Its translation is CASSFGRDEQYF.

The chain employs TRBV9 and TRBJ1-1; the D gene is possibly TRBD1 (5 bases). The CDR3 spans 13 residues. CDR1 is SGDLS, CDR2 YYNGEE, per germline. Trimming shortened V by 4 bases and J by 4 bases, and 11 bases separated the two germline ends. CDR3 residues: CASSSGGGTEAFF. The CDR3 DNA follows: TGTGCCAGCAGCTCTGGTGGGGGCACTGAAGCTTTCTTT.

The chain is built from TRBV29-1 and TRBJ1-2; the D gene is possibly TRBD1 (5 bases). V was clipped by 5 bases and J by 4 bases, with 14 bases between them. From germline, CDR1 is SQVTM and CDR2 ANQGSEA. The CDR3 has 13 amino acids. This CDR3 is CSVLFGASYGYTF. The CDR3, as DNA: TGCAGCGTTTTATTCGGGGCTAGCTATGGCTACACCTTC. Using reference TRBV29-1 and TRBJ1-2 for the parts outside the CDR3, the full variable domain is SAVISQKPSRDICQRGTSLTIQCQVDSQVTMMFWYRQQPGQSLTLIATANQGSEATYESGFVIDKFPISRPNLTFSTLTVSNMSPEDSSIYLCSVLFGASYGYTFGSGTRLTVV.

The chain combines TRBV6-5 with TRBJ1-2, with D possibly being TRBD1 (6 bases). The CDR3 covers 14 residues. V lost 5 bases and J lost 8, with 18 bases in between. CDR1 MNHEY and CDR2 SVGAGI come from the germline V gene. CDR3 nucleotide sequence: TGTGCCAGCAGTCTCTCTCAGACAGGTGTGGGCTACACCTTC. It yields the protein CASSLSQTGVGYTF.

There are a few counts of this clone. The CDR3 DNA reads TGCGCCAGCAGCCAATCGGGGACGGGGATTGGGGAGACCCAGTACTTC. It specifies CASSQSGTGIGETQYF. The chain carries TRBV4-1 and TRBJ2-5; D is tentatively TRBD1 or TRBD2 (5 bases each). CDR3 length: 16 residues. V lost 2 bases and J lost 5, with 18 bases in between. In germline, CDR1 is MGHRA, CDR2 YSYEKL.